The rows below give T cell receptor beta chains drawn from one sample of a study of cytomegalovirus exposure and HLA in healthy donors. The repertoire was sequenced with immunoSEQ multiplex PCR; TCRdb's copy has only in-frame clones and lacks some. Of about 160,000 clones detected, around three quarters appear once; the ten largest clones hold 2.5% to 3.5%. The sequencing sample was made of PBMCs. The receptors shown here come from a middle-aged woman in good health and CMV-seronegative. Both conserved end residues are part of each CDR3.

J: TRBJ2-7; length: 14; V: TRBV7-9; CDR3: CASTVTAASYEQYF
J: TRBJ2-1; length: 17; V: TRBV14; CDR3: CASSPPKRLVFREEQFF
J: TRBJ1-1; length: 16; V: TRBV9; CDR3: CASSLRAGGAYTEAFF
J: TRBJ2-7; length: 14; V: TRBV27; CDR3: CASSLQGGRGEQYF
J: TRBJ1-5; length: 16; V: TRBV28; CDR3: CASSLMTGWSNQPQHF
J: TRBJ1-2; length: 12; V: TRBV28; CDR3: CASSSTVYGYTF
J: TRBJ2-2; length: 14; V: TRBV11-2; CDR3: CASSLDRANGELFF
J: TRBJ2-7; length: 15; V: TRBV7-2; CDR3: CASSMGTGGSYEQYF
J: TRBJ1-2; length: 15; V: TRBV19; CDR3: CASSPVGAGSYGYTF
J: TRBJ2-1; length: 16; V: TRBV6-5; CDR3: CASSYGRGHSYNEQFF
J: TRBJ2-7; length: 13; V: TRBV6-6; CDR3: CASRRTGGYEQYF
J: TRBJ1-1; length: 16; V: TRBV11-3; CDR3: CASSLESAEGNTEAFF
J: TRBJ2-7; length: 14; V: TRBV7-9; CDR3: CASSLGGASYEQYF
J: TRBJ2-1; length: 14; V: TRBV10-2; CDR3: CASSLGLAVNEQFF
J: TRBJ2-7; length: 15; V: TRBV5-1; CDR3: CASSLASAGSNEQYF
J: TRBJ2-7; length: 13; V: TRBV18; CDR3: CASSPTVGNEQYF
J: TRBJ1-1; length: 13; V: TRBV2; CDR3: CASRGDKYPQAFF
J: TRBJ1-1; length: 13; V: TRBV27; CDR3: CATGQGGSTEAFF
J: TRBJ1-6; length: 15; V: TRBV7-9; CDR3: CASSLAGVKTSPLHF
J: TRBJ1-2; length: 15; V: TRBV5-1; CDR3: CASSRTGAAVVGYTF
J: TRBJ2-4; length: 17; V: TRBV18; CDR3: CASSPMNGRESKNIQYF
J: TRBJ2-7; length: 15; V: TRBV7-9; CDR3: CASSLAGQGGDEQYF
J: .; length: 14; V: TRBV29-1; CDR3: CSATFRTTGGEQYF
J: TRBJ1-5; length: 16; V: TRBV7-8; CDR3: CASSSSRQVLNQPQHF
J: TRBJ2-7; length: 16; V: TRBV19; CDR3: CASSIRGQPSSYEQYF
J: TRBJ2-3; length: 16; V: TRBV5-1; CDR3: CASSPGLSQNTDTQYF
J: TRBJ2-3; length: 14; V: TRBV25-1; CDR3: CASSGLRRTDTQYF
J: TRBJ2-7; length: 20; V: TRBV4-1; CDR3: CASSQGAAAGQTVRSYEQYF
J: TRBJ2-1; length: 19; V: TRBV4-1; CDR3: CASSQARLAGATTYNEQFF
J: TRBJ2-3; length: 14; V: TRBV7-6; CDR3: CASTELRRTDTQYF
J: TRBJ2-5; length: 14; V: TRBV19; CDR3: CASSSTSYTETQYF
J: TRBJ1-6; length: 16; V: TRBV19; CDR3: CASTMGARGYNSPLHF
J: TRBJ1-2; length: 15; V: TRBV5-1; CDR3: CASSSRNPGDYGYTF
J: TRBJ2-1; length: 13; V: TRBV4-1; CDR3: CASSLEIYNEQFF
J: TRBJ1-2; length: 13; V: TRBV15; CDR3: CATSARTGSGYTF
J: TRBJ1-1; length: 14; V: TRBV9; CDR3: CASSVLPGNTEAFF
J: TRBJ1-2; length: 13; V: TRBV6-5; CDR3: CASKFRDSYGYTF